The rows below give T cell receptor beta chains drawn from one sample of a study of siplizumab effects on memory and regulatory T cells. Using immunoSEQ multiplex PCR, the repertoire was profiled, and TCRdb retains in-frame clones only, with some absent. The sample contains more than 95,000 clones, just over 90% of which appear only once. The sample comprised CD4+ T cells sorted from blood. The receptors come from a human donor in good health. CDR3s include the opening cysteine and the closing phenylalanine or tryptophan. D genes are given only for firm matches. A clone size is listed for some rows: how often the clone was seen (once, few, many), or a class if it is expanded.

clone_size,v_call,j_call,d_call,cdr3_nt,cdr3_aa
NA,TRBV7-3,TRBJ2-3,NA,TGTGCCAGCAGTAAGAGCGGGCCCTCAGATACGCAGTATTTT,CASSKSGPSDTQYF
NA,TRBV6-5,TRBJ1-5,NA,TGTGCCAGCAGACCCACCGGGACGTTCAATCAGCCCCAGCATTTT,CASRPTGTFNQPQHF
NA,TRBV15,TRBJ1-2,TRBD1,TGTGCCACCAGTCCTGACAGGGGAAACTATGGCTACACCTTC,CATSPDRGNYGYTF
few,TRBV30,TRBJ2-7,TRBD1,TGTGCCTGGACGACAGGGAACAACGAGCAGTACTTC,CAWTTGNNEQYF
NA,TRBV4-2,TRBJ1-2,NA,TGTGCCAGCAGCCAAGATAAATGGCGGGCAGACGGCTACACCTTC,CASSQDKWRADGYTF
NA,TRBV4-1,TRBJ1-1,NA,TGCGCCAGCAGCCAAGAAGACAGGCGGGGAGCTTTCTTT,CASSQEDRRGAFF
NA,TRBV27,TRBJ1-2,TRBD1,TGTGCCAGCGAGGGGGCGCGGATAGACGGCTACACCTTC,CASEGARIDGYTF
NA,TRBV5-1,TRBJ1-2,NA,TGCGCCAGCAGCCCCCTGGGTAGGGGTCCTAACTATGGCTACACCTTC,CASSPLGRGPNYGYTF
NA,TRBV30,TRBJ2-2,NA,TGTGCCTGGGGACAGAACACCGGGGAGCTGTTTTTT,CAWGQNTGELFF
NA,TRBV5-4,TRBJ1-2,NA,TGTGCCAGCAGCACCCGGGACTACGGCTACACCTTC,CASSTRDYGYTF
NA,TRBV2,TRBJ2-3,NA,TGTGCCAGCAGTGTTCGCGATGACAGGTTCACAGATACGCAGTATTTT,CASSVRDDRFTDTQYF
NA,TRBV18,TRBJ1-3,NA,TGTGCCAGCTCACCTATAGACCAAGGAGGAAACACCATATATTTT,CASSPIDQGGNTIYF
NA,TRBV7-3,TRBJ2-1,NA,TGTGCCAGCAGTTCCGGGTCCCGCTCCTACAATGAGCAGTTCTTC,CASSSGSRSYNEQFF
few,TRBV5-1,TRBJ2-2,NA,TGCGCCAGCAGCTTTGTACAGGGAGACACCGGGGAGCTGTTTTTT,CASSFVQGDTGELFF
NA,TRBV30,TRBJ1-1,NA,TGTGCCTGGAGTGTAATTTTGGGGGCGAACACTGAAGCTTTCTTT,CAWSVILGANTEAFF
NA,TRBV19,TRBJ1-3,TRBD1,TGTGCCAGTAGTAAGTTCGACAGGGGAGGCTCTGGAAACACCATATATTTT,CASSKFDRGGSGNTIYF
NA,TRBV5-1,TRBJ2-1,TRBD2,TGCGCCAGCAGCTTTGACAGGACTAGCGGGCTGAGCTCCTACAATGAGCAGTTCTTC,CASSFDRTSGLSSYNEQFF
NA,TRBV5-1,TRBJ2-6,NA,TGCGCCAGCAGCTTGGGAACCGGGGCCAACGTCCTGACTTTC,CASSLGTGANVLTF
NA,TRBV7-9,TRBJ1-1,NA,TGTGCCAGCAGCTTGGACACTGAAGCTTTCTTT,CASSLDTEAFF
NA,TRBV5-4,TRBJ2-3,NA,TGTGCCAGCAGCCCCACAGGGAGCAAAGATACGCAGTATTTT,CASSPTGSKDTQYF
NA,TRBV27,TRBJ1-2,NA,TGTGCCAGCAGTCCCCCCGGGACGTACTATGGCTACACCTTC,CASSPPGTYYGYTF
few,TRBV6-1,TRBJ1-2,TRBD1,TGTGCCAGCAGAGGACAGGTCGATGGCTACACCTTC,CASRGQVDGYTF
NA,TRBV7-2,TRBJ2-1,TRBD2,TGTGCCAGCAGCTTAGAGGCTAGCGGGGACAATGAGCAGTTCTTC,CASSLEASGDNEQFF
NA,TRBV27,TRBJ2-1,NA,TGTGCCAGCAGTTTTAGAGGTGACTCCTACAATGAGCAGTTCTTC,CASSFRGDSYNEQFF
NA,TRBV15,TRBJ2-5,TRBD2,TGTGCCACCAGCAGAGTGGGGGGAGGGCCGATATCGACCCAGTACTTC,CATSRVGGGPISTQYF
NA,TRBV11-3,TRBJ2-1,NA,TGTGCCAGCAGCTTAGTAGGGGCGGCCTCAAGTTTCTTC,CASSLVGAASSFF
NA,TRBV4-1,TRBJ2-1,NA,TGCGCCAGCAGCCATGGTAGGGAGAAAAGCTCCTACAATGAGCAGTTCTTC,CASSHGREKSSYNEQFF
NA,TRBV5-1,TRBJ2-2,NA,TGCGCCAGCAGCAACGGGGGAACCGGGGAGCTGTTTTTT,CASSNGGTGELFF
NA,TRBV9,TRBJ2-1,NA,TGTGCCAGCACCGCGGGTAATATGGTGGCTAGCAATGAGCAGTTCTTC,CASTAGNMVASNEQFF
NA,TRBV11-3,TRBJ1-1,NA,TGTGCCAGCAGCTACTCGACAGATGAAGCTTTCTTT,CASSYSTDEAFF
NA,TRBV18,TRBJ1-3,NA,TGTGCCAGCTCAACGCCGGGACAACTTGCTGGAAACACCATATATTTT,CASSTPGQLAGNTIYF
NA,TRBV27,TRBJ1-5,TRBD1,TGTGCCAGCAGTCGGAATACTCCGGACAGGGTAACAAATCAGCCCCAGCATTTT,CASSRNTPDRVTNQPQHF
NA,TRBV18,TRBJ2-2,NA,TGTGCCAGCTCATCTACCTATTTGAGGGACACCGGGGAGCTGTTTTTT,CASSSTYLRDTGELFF
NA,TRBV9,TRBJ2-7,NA,TGTGCCAGCAGCGATCGGACCGGACAGGAGCAGTACTTC,CASSDRTGQEQYF
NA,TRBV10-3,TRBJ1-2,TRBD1,TGTGCCATCAGCGACGGACAGGGACGTGGCTACACCTTC,CAISDGQGRGYTF
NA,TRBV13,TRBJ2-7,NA,TGTGCCAGCAGCTCGACCAAGATCAGCTACGAGCAGTACTTC,CASSSTKISYEQYF
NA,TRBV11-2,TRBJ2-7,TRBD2,TGTGCCAGCAGCTTTGCCCCCACTAGCGGGAGCTACGAGCAGTACTTC,CASSFAPTSGSYEQYF
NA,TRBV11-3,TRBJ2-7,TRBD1,TGTGCCAGCAGCTTAGGCGGACAGGGGCGATACTACGAGCAGTACTTC,CASSLGGQGRYYEQYF
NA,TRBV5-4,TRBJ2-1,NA,TGTGCCAGCAGCTTGCAAAAAGGGACTGCCTACAATGAGCAGTTCTTC,CASSLQKGTAYNEQFF
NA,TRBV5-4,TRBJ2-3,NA,TGTGCCAGCAGCACCACTAGCACAGATACGCAGTATTTT,CASSTTSTDTQYF
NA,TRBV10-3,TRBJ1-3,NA,TGTGCCATCAGTCACGACTCTGGAAACACCATATATTTT,CAISHDSGNTIYF
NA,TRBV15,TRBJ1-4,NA,TGTGCCATCAGCAGAGAAAGGGGACCGAATGAAAAACTGTTTTTT,CAISRERGPNEKLFF
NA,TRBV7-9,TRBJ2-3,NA,TGTGCCAGCAGCTTCTCCACTCGCACAGATACGCAGTATTTT,CASSFSTRTDTQYF
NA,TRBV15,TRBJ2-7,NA,TGTGCCACCAGCAGAGTCCGCCAGGGGTTCTACGAGCAGTACTTC,CATSRVRQGFYEQYF
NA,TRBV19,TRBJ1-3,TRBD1,TGTGCCAGTAGTAACCGTGGGACAGGGGCTGGAAACACCATATATTTT,CASSNRGTGAGNTIYF
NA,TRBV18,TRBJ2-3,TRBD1,TGTGCCAGCTCACCACGCCTGACAGGGACCACAGATACGCAGTATTTT,CASSPRLTGTTDTQYF
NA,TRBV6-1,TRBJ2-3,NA,TGTGCCAGCAGTGACAGGGCCGATACGCAGTATTTT,CASSDRADTQYF
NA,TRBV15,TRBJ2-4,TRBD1,TGTGCCACCAGCACGCCGGACAGGAACATTCAGTACTTC,CATSTPDRNIQYF
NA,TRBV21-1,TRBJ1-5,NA,TGTGCCAGCAGCAAGGGACAGCCCTATCAGCCCCAGCATTTT,CASSKGQPYQPQHF
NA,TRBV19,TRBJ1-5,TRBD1,TGTGCCAGTAGTATAGAGGGGACAGGGGATCAGCCCCAGCATTTT,CASSIEGTGDQPQHF
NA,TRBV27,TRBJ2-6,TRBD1,TGTGCCAGCAGTTTAAACGGGGACAGGGGATCTCTAGGCTCTGGGGCCAACGTCCTGACTTTC,CASSLNGDRGSLGSGANVLTF
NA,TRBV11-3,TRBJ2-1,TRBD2,TGTGCCAGCAGCTTAGCGGGCGGGAGGGAGCAGTTCTTC,CASSLAGGREQFF
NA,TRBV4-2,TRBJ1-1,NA,TGTGCCAGCAGCCAAGCCCAGGGCACTGAAGCTTTCTTT,CASSQAQGTEAFF
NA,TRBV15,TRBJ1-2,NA,TGTGCCACCAGCAGAGGAGGTAACTATGGCTACACCTTC,CATSRGGNYGYTF
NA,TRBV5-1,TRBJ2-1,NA,TGCGCCAGCAGCTTCCGGACTAGGGGGGATGAGCAGTTCTTC,CASSFRTRGDEQFF
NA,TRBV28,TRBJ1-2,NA,TGTGCCAGCAGTAACGGGAGGGGCTACACCTTC,CASSNGRGYTF
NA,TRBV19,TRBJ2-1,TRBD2,TGTGCCAGTAGTATAAGGGAGGGACTCCGATTCAATGAGCAGTTCTTC,CASSIREGLRFNEQFF
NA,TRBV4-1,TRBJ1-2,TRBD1,TGCGCCAGCAGCCAAGTTGGGCGGGACAGAGATGGCTACACCTTC,CASSQVGRDRDGYTF
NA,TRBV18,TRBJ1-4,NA,TGTGCCAGCTCACCACCGGGGGCTAATGAAAAACTGTTTTTT,CASSPPGANEKLFF